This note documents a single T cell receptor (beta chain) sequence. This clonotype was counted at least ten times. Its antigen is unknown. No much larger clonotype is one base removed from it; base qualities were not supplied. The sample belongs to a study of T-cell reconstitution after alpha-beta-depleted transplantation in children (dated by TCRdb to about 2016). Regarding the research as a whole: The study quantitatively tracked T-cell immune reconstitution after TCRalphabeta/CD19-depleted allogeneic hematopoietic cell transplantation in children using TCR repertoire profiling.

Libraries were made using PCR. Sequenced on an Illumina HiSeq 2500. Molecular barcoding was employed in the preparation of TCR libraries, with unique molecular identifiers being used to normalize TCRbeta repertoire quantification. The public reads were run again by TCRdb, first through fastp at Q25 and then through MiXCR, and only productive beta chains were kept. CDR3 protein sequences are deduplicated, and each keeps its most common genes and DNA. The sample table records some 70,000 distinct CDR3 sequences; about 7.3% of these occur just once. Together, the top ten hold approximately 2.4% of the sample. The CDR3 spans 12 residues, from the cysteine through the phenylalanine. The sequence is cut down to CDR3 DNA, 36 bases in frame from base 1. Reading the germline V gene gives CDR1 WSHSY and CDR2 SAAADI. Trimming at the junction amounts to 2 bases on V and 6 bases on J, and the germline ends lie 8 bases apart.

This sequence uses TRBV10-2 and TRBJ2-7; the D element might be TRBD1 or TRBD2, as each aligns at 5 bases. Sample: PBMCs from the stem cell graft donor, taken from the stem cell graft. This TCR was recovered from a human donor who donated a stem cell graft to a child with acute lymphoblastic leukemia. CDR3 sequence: CASSEGGTEQYF. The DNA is TGCGCCAGCAGTGAGGGTGGGACCGAGCAGTACTTC.